The 9 T cell receptor beta chains listed next were all sequenced from one sample in a study of metastatic and nonmetastatic thyroid tumors. All patients reached thyroid surgery having received no treatment beforehand. Using MiXCR, TCRdb re-called clones from the PCR reads. The sample shows approximately 21,000 clones, roughly 24% of them seen only once. The sequenced sample was blood. Source of these receptors: a female donor with papillary thyroid cancer or a benign thyroid nodule (not recorded which). Some clones in this sample may be carry-over from other donors' samples.

This clone has at least ten counts. The rearrangement joins TRBV3-1 to TRBJ2-1; 7 positions agree with TRBD1. V lost 6 bases to trimming and J lost 6 bases; unmatched junction nucleotides: 8. The CDR3 is made up of 14 amino acids. Germline V CDR1 and CDR2: LGHDT, YNNKEL (reference sequence). CDR3 loop: CASSDRQGGNEQFF. CDR3 in DNA: TGTGCCAGCAGTGATCGACAGGGCGGCAATGAGCAGTTCTTC.

This clone was counted ten times or more. The rearrangement uses TRBV28 and TRBJ2-2, with D perhaps TRBD1 or TRBD2 (6 bases each). This CDR3 spans 20 amino acids. CDR1 and CDR2 (germline): MDHEN, SYDVKM. V gave up 1 base and J gave up 1 base, with 22 bases separating them. The CDR3 sequence is CASSLFFHVRGTQNTGELFF. The DNA of the CDR3 is TGTGCCAGCAGTTTATTCTTTCACGTTCGCGGGACACAGAACACCGGGGAGCTGTTTTTT.

This clone was seen many times. The gene calls are TRBV12-3 or TRBV12-4 and TRBJ2-3; TRBD1 or TRBD2 may be the D gene (6 bases each). The CDR3 spans 16 residues. V dropped 3 bases and J dropped 2 bases, with 15 bases sitting between them. The DNA of the CDR3 is TGTGCCAGCAGTTTGGGGCCTAGGGGGGCCACAGATACGCAGTATTTT. Translated, it gives CASSLGPRGATDTQYF.

This clone was recorded many times. The V gene is TRBV5-5, the J gene TRBJ1-3; D remains ambiguous. V lost 0 bases and J lost 4, with 5 bases in between. Germline V gene data show CDR1 as SGHKS and CDR2 as YYEKEE (reference sequence). This CDR3 comprises 13 residues. The CDR3 sequence: CASSLEGGNTIYF. The DNA of the CDR3 is TGTGCCAGCAGCTTGGAGGGAGGAAACACCATATATTTT.

Many counts were recorded for this clone. This chain links TRBV3-1 with TRBJ1-1; D remains ambiguous. V shed 1 base and J shed 4 bases, with 10 bases lying between them. CDR1 LGHDT and CDR2 YNNKEL come from the germline V gene (reference sequence). The CDR3 has 14 amino acids. In DNA, the CDR3 is TGTGCCAGCAGCCAAGGCATTCGAGGCACTGAAGCTTTCTTT. It yields the protein CASSQGIRGTEAFF.

This clone is labeled as medium-sized. This chain joins TRBV2 and TRBJ1-6; 8 positions match TRBD1. This CDR3 spans 16 amino acids. J gave up 10 bases and V 5 bases, and 13 bases lay outside the gene matches. Germline V gives CDR1 SNHLY, CDR2 FYNNEI. DNA for the CDR3: TGTGCCAGCAGTTCTACAAGGACAGGGCCTGGCTCACCCCTCCACTTT. It specifies CASSSTRTGPGSPLHF.

Note on this clone: A read error may produce the germline difference seen at one junction end. This chain links TRBV5-4 with TRBJ2-6; D tentatively fits TRBD1 or TRBD2 (7 bases each). CDR1 is SGHNT, CDR2 YYREEE, per germline (reference sequence). This CDR3 is built from 17 residues. The CDR3 DNA follows: TGTTCCAGCAGCTTGGGGGGGACAGTCTCTTGGGCCAACGTCCTGACTTTC. This codes for CSSSLGGTVSWANVLTF.

Comment on this clone: The junction departs from germline at one end; a sequencing error may be responsible. The chain carries TRBV20-1 and TRBJ2-1; TRBD2 matches 7 bases. The CDR3 sequence is 15 residues long. CDR1 is DFQATT and CDR2 is SNEGSKA in the germline V gene (reference sequence). CDR3 loop: CSASWVRGTYNEQLF. CDR3 coding DNA: TGCAGTGCATCGTGGGTGCGGGGGACCTACAATGAGCAGTTATTC.

V is TRBV20-1 and J is TRBJ1-2, with D possibly matching TRBD1 (5 bases). The V end lost 5 bases, the J end lost 0 bases, and 13 bases lay between the germline ends. The length of the CDR3 is 14 residues. Germline V gene lookup returns CDR1 DFQATT and CDR2 SNEGSKA (reference sequence). The CDR3 coding sequence is TGCAGTGCTCCCACAGGCTCGACTAACTATGGCTACACCTTC. As protein: CSAPTGSTNYGYTF.